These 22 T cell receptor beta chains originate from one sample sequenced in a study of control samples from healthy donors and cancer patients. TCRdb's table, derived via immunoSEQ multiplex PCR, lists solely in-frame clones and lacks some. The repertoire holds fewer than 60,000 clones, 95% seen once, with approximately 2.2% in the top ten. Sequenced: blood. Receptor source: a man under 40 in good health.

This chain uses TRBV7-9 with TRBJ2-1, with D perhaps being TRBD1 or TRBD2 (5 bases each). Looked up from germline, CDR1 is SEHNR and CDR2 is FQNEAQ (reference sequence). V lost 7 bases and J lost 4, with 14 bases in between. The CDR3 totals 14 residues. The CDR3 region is CASTTGRTYNEQFF. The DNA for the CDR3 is TGTGCCAGCACGACGGGACGGACTTACAATGAGCAGTTCTTC.

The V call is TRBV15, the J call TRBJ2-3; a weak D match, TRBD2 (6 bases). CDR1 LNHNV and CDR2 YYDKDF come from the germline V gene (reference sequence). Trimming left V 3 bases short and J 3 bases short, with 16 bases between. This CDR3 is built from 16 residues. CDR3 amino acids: CATSRDGGAETDTQYF. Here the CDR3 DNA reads TGTGCCACCAGCAGGGATGGAGGGGCCGAAACAGATACGCAGTATTTT. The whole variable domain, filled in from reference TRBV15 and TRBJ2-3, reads DAMVIQNPRYQVTQFGKPVTLSCSQTLNHNVMYWYQQKSSQAPKLLFHYYDKDFNNEADTPDNFQSRRPNTSFCFLDIRSPGLGDTAMYLCATSRDGGAETDTQYFGPGTRLTVL.

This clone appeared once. CDR3 in amino acids: CSVEDPRRASGQDEQFF. The CDR3 coding sequence is TGCAGCGTTGAAGACCCGCGGAGGGCCTCCGGACAAGATGAGCAGTTCTTC. The chain couples TRBV29-1 to TRBJ2-1, with D possibly matching TRBD2 (6 bases). The length of the CDR3 is 17 residues. In germline, CDR1 is SQVTM, CDR2 ANQGSEA. The V end lost 0 bases, the J end lost 8 bases, and 23 bases lay between the germline ends.

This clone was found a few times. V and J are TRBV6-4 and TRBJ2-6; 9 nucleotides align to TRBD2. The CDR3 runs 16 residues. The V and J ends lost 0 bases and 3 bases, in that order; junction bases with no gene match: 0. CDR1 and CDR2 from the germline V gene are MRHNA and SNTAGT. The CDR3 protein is CASSDSSGSGANVLTF. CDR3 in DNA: TGTGCCAGCAGTGACTCTAGCGGGAGTGGGGCCAACGTCCTGACTTTC.

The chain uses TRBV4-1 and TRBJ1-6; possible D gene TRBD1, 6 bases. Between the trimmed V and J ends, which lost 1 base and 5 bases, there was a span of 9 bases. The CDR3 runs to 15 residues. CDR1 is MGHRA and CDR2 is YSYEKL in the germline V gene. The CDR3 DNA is TGCGCCAGCAGCCAAGGGACAGCAAATAATTCACCCCTCCACTTT. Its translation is CASSQGTANNSPLHF.

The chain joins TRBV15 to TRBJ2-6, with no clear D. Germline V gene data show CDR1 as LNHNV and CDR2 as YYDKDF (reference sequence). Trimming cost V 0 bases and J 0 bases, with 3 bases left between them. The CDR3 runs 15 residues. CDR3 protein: CATSRDHSGANVLTF. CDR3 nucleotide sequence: TGTGCCACCAGCAGAGATCACTCTGGGGCCAACGTCCTGACTTTC.

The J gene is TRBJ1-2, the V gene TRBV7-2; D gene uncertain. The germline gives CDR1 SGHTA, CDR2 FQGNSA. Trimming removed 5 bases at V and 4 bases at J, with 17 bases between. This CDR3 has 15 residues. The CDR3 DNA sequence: TGTGCCAGCAGCATTACTCCGGGAGCATTCTATGGCTACACCTTC. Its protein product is CASSITPGAFYGYTF. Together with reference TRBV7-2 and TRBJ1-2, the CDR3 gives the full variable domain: GAGVSQSPSNKVTEKGKDVELRCDPISGHTALYWYRQSLGQGLEFLIYFQGNSAPDKSGLPSDRFSAERTGGSVSTLTIQRTQQEDSAVYLCASSITPGAFYGYTFGSGTRLTVV.

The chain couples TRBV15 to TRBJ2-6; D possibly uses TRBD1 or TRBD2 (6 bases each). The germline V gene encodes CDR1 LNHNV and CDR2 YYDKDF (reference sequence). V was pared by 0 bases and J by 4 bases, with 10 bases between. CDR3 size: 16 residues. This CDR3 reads CATSRDPGAGANVLTF. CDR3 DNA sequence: TGTGCCACCAGCAGAGATCCGGGGGCCGGGGCCAACGTCCTGACTTTC.

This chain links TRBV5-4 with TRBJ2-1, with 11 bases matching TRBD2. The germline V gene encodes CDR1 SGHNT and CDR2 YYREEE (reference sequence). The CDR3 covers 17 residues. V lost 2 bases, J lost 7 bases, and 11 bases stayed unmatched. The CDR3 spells CASSFILAGASGNEQFF. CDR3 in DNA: TGTGCCAGCAGCTTTATACTAGCGGGAGCGTCGGGTAATGAGCAGTTCTTC.

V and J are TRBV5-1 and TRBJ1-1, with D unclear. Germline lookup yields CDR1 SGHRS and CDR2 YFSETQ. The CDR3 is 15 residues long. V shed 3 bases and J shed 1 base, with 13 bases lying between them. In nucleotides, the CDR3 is TGCGCCAGCAGCTCTGGCGTCGGGAGGAACACTGAAGCTTTCTTT. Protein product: CASSSGVGRNTEAFF.

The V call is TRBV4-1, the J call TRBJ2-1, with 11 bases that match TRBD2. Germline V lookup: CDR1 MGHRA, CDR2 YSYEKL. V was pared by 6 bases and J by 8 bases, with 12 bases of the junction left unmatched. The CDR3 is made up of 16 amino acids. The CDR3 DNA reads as TGCGCCAGCAGGCAGACTACTAGCGGGAGTAGCTATGAGCAGTTCTTC. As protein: CASRQTTSGSSYEQFF.

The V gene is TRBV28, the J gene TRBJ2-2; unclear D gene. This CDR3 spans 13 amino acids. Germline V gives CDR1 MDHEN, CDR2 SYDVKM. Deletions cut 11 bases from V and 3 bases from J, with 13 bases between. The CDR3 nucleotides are TGTGCCTTAGGCCGCTCGGACACCGGGGAGCTGTTTTTT. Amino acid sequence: CALGRSDTGELFF.

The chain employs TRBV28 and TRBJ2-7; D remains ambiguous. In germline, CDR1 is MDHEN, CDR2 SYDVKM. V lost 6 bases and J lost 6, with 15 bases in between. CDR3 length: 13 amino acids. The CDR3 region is CASRRASRAEQYF. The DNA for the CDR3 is TGTGCCAGCAGGCGTGCGAGTCGGGCCGAGCAGTACTTC.

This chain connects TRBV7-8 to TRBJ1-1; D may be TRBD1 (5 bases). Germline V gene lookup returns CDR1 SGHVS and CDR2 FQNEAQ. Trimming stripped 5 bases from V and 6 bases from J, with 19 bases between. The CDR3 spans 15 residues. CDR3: CASSAGATGGSEAFF. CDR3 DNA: TGTGCCAGCAGCGCCGGGGCCACGGGAGGATCTGAAGCTTTCTTT.

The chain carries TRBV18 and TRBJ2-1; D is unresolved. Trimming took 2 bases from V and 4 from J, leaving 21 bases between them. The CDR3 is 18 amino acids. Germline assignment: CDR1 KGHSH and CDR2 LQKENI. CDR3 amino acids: CASSPIGLAGSSYNEQFF. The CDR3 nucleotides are TGTGCCAGCTCACCAATAGGGCTCGCCGGTTCGTCTTACAATGAGCAGTTCTTC.

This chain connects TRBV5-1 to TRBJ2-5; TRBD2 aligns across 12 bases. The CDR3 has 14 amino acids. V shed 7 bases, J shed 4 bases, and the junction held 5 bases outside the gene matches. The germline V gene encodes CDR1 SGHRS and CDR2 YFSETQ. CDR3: CASGPGLAGETQYF. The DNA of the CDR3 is TGCGCCAGCGGGCCGGGACTAGCGGGAGAGACCCAGTACTTC.

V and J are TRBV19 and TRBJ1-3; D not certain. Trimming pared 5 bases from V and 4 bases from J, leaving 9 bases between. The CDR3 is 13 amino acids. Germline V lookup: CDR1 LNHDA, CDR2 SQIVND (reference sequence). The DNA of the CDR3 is TGTGCCAGTAGTGCCGCGGACGGAAACACCATATATTTT. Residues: CASSAADGNTIYF.

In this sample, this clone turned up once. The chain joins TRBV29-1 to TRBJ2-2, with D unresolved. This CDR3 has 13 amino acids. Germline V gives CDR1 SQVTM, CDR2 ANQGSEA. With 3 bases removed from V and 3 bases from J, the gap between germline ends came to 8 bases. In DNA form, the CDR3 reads TGCAGCGTTGATCTAGGTTACACCGGGGAGCTGTTTTTT. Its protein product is CSVDLGYTGELFF.

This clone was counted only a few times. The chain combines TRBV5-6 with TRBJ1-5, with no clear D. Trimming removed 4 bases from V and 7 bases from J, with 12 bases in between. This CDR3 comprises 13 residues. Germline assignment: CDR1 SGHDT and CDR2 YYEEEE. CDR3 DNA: TGTGCCAGCAGCGAGGAACCGGGACAGCCCCAGCATTTT. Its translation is CASSEEPGQPQHF.

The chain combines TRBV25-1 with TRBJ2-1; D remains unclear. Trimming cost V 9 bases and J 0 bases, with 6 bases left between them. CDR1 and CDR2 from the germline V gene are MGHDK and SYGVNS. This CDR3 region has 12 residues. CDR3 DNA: TGTGCCAGTAGACGCTCCTACAATGAGCAGTTCTTC. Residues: CASRRSYNEQFF.

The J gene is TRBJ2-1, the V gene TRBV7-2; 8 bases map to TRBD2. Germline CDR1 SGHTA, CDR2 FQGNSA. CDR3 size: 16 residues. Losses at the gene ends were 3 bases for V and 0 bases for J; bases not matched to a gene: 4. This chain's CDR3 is CASSFSGTSSYNEQFF. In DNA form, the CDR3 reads TGTGCCAGCAGCTTTTCCGGGACTAGCTCCTACAATGAGCAGTTCTTC.

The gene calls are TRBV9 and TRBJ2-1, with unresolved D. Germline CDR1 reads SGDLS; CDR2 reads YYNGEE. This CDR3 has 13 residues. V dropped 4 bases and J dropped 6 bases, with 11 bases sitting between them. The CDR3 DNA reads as TGTGCCAGCAGCCAATCAGGCGTCAATGAGCAGTTCTTC. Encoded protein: CASSQSGVNEQFF.